This T cell receptor (beta chain) was found in a study of low-dose radiotherapy and immunotherapy resistance in tumors. Time point defined: before trial treatment. Nivolumab, ipilimumab, aspirin, low-dose cyclophosphamide and low-dose radiotherapy were given to donors. Eligibility was restricted to patients presenting with advanced solid tumors that lacked tumor-infiltrating lymphocytes. TCRs underwent about 20 PCR cycles of amplification with a constant-region primer and V-primer adapter. A single record per CDR3 protein comes from TCRdb applying MiXCR to the reads. The sample shows approximately 47,000 distinct CDR3 sequences, approximately 12% of them seen only once. Germline trimming cut 4 bases from V and 3 bases from J; bases unmatched to any gene: 3. CDR1 is SGHRS, CDR2 YFSETQ, per germline. CDR3 size: 14 residues. This clonotype showed up just a few times.

The chain employs TRBV5-1 and TRBJ2-1; 8 bases map to TRBD1. This receptor was identified in a female donor with ovarian cancer. The specimen comprised PBMCs, sampled before treatment. CDR3 sequence (DNA): TGCGCCAGCAGCCCCGGGACAGGCTACAATGAGCAGTTCTTC. Translation gives CASSPGTGYNEQFF.